The TCR beta chain described here comes from a study of T cell changes during pregnancy in multiple sclerosis. Trimming removed 3 bases from V and 4 bases from J, with 9 bases in between. Germline V gene data show CDR1 as SGDLS and CDR2 as YYNGEE. The CDR3 totals 13 residues. The repertoire was sequenced with immunoSEQ multiplex PCR; TCRdb's copy has only in-frame clones and lacks some. The profile shows fewer than 65,000 clones, 91% of them singletons. The rearrangement joins TRBV9 to TRBJ2-3; TRBD1 is a possible D gene (6 bases). This TCR was recovered from a female donor with multiple sclerosis, enrolled in a pregnancy study. Sequencing used CD4+ T cells from peripheral blood mononuclear cells, obtained in the first trimester of pregnancy. CDR3: CASSADRPDTQYF. The CDR3 DNA reads as TGTGCCAGCAGCGCAGACAGGCCAGATACGCAGTATTTT.